This TCR beta chain was recorded in a study of T cell responses to AZD1222 COVID-19 vaccine. The length of the CDR3 is 13 residues. Germline V gene lookup returns CDR1 MNHNY and CDR2 SVGAGI (reference sequence). The J segment lost 7 bases and the V segment lost 10 bases, leaving 6 bases of the junction unmatched. The data were produced by immunoSEQ multiplex PCR, yet TCRdb's version contains in-frame clones alone and is incomplete. Among some 200,000 clones listed, 88% were seen once. The source is an adult who received the AZD1222 COVID-19 vaccine. Sample: peripheral blood, taken 28 days after the second AZD1222 dose. The chain combines TRBV6-6 with TRBJ2-4, with 11 bases aligning to TRBD1. The CDR3 loop reads CATGQGALNIQYF. The CDR3 DNA is TGTGCCACAGGACAGGGGGCTTTGAACATTCAGTACTTC.